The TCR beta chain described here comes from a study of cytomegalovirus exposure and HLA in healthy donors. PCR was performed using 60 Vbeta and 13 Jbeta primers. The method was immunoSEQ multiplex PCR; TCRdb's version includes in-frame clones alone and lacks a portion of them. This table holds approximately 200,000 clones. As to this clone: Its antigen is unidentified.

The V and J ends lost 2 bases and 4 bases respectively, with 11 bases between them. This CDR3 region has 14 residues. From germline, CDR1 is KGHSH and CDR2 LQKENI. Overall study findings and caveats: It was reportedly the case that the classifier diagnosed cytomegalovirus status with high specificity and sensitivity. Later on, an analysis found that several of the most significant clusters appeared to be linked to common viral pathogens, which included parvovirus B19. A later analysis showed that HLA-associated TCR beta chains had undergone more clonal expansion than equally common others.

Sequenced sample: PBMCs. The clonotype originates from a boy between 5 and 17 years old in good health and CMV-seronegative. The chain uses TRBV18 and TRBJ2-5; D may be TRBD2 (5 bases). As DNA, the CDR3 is TGTGCCAGCTCACCAAAGACTACGAGAGAGACCCAGTACTTC. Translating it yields CASSPKTTRETQYF. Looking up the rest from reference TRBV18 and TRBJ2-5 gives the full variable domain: NAGVMQNPRHLVRRRGQEARLRCSPMKGHSHVYWYRQLPEEGLKFMVYLQKENIIDESGMPKERFSAEFPKEGPSILRIQQVVRGDSAAYFCASSPKTTRETQYFGPGTRLLVL.